A single sample is the source of the 19 T cell receptor delta chains below, sequenced in a study of gammadelta T cells in human blood. TCRdb re-called the RT-PCR reads using CATT. Among roughly 2,000 delta-chain clones listed, approximately 2.8% were seen once. The specimen was Vgamma9Vdelta2 gamma-delta T cells from fetal blood. The origin of the receptors is a human fetus.

In its sample, this clone ranks as medium-sized. V is TRDV2 and J is TRDJ2; TRDD3 aligns across 11 bases. Germline values: CDR1 GEAIGNYY, CDR2 EKD. Trimming cost V 0 bases and J 0 bases; bases outside gene matches: 2. The CDR3 runs to 17 residues. The CDR3 spells CACDTVGGYALTAQLFF. DNA of the CDR3: TGTGCCTGTGACACCGTTGGGGGATACGCTTTGACAGCACAACTCTTCTTT.

The chain uses TRDV2 and TRDJ3; 9 bases map to TRDD3. The germline CDR1 and CDR2 sequences are GEAIGNYY and EKD. The ends lost 0 bases at V and 2 bases at J; junction bases unmatched: 10. The CDR3 length is 20 residues. The CDR3 nucleotides are TGTGCCTGTGACACCGTCACTGGGGATACGCTAACCTGGGACACCCGACAGATGTTTTTC. It is translated as CACDTVTGDTLTWDTRQMFF.

About this clone: TCRdb lists the protein of a much larger clone for this DNA, which differs at residue 9, so this is likely a read error; the protein given here is translated from the DNA itself. The J gene is TRDJ3, the V gene TRDV2; the match to TRDD3 covers 9 bases. Germline matching of the DNA provided the J gene here, since TCRdb leaves it blank. The V segment lost 0 bases and the J segment 3 bases; nucleotides outside the gene matches: 2. This CDR3 has 17 residues. Germline assignment: CDR1 GEAIGNYY and CDR2 EKD. The CDR3 loop reads CACDTVGDNWDTRQMFF. CDR3 in DNA: TGTGCCTGTGACACCGTGGGGGATAACTGGGACACCCGACAGATGTTTTTC.

The table lists this clone with a few counts. The chain has TRDV2 and TRDJ3; TRDD3 might be the D (5 bases). Looked up from germline, CDR1 is GEAIGNYY and CDR2 is EKD. Trimming took off 0 bases at V and 0 bases at J, with 8 bases between the two ends. This CDR3 is built from 17 residues. CDR3 DNA sequence: TGTGCCTGTGACACCCTGGGTCACTCCTGGGACACCCGACAGATGTTTTTC. Translating it yields CACDTLGHSWDTRQMFF.

This clone is termed medium-sized. The chain is built from TRDV2 and TRDJ2; 7 bases map to TRDD3. Germline V gene sequence: CDR1 GEAIGNYY, CDR2 EKD. J gave up 0 bases and V 1 base, and 4 bases lay outside the gene matches. This CDR3 is built from 16 residues. CDR3 bases: TGTGCCTGTGACACTTTGTGGGGGACTTTGACAGCACAACTCTTCTTT. Translation gives CACDTLWGTLTAQLFF.

By share, this clone ranks as medium-sized (0.01 to 0.1%). The chain is built from TRDV2 and TRDJ3, with 8 bases lining up with TRDD3. From germline, CDR1 is GEAIGNYY and CDR2 EKD. The CDR3 totals 20 residues. V dropped 3 bases and J dropped 0; count of bases not matched to a gene: 12. The CDR3 DNA follows: TGTGCCTGTGACGAGACTGGGGGGCCGGTAAGCTCCTGGGACACCCGACAGATGTTTTTC. This encodes CACDETGGPVSSWDTRQMFF.

Judged by abundance, this clone is medium-sized. The chain couples TRDV2 to TRDJ3, with 13 bases lining up with TRDD3. The CDR3 has 19 amino acids. V lost 0 bases to trimming and J lost 8 bases; unmatched junction nucleotides: 9. Germline V gives CDR1 GEAIGNYY, CDR2 EKD. Here the CDR3 DNA reads TGTGCCTGTGACACCGTACTGGGGGATACGCTAGTCAACACCCGACAGATGTTTTTC. It is translated as CACDTVLGDTLVNTRQMFF.

This clone is medium-sized. A much more abundant neighbour one base away suggests this may be a read error. The genes are TRDV2 and TRDJ1; 9 nucleotides match TRDD3. The CDR3 is 14 amino acids. Germline CDR1 and CDR2: GEAIGNYY and EKD. CDR3 region: CACDVLGDTVKLIF. As DNA, the CDR3 is TGTGCCTGTGACGTACTGGGGGACACCGTTAAACTCATCTTT.

This clone is medium-sized within its sample. This chain connects TRDV2 to TRDJ3; 12 bases line up with TRDD3. V gave up 2 bases and J gave up 2 bases; unmatched junction bases: 3. The germline CDR1 and CDR2 sequences are GEAIGNYY and EKD. The CDR3 totals 18 residues. The CDR3 nucleotides are TGTGCCTGTGACATACTGGGGGATACCCCCTGGGACACCCGACAGATGTTTTTC. Protein product: CACDILGDTPWDTRQMFF.

Details on this clone: At residue 5, the TCRdb protein and translated DNA are inconsistent; the protein given comes from the DNA. The identical CDR3 is also encoded by other nucleotide sequences in the sample. The V and J genes are TRDV2 and TRDJ3, with D tentatively TRDD3 (6 bases). The CDR3 is made up of 17 amino acids. Germline V gene sequence: CDR1 GEAIGNYY, CDR2 EKD. The germline V and J ends were trimmed by 3 bases and 0 bases, with 11 bases remaining between them. The CDR3 loop reads CACDPVLGSWDTRQMFF. The CDR3 DNA sequence: TGTGCCTGTGACCCCGTACTGGGCTCCTGGGACACCCGACAGATGTTTTTC.

By sample fraction, this clone is medium-sized. The genes are TRDV2 and TRDJ1, with 8 bases lining up with TRDD3. This CDR3 spans 16 amino acids. V dropped 0 bases and J dropped 2; count of bases not matched to a gene: 7. Germline CDR1 and CDR2: GEAIGNYY and EKD. CDR3 nucleotides: TGTGCCTGTGACACCGTTTTTTTGGGGGATACCGATAAACTCATCTTT. This sequence encodes CACDTVFLGDTDKLIF.

By sample share, this clone is medium-sized (0.01 to 0.1%). The genes are TRDV2 and TRDJ2; 12 positions match TRDD3. The trim removed 2 bases at V and 0 bases at J, leaving 6 bases unmatched. The CDR3 extends over 18 amino acids. Germline V gives CDR1 GEAIGNYY, CDR2 EKD. Here the CDR3 reads CACDKLGDTRPLTAQLFF. The CDR3 DNA follows: TGTGCCTGTGACAAGCTGGGGGATACGCGCCCTTTGACAGCACAACTCTTCTTT.

Sample share makes this clone medium-sized. This sequence joins TRDV2 and TRDJ3; a possible D gene is TRDD3 (6 bases). V was shortened by 2 bases and J by 0 bases, with 16 bases between the two germline ends. Looked up from germline, CDR1 is GEAIGNYY and CDR2 is EKD. The CDR3 loop spans 19 amino acids. CDR3: CACDKVLGGASWDTRQMFF. The CDR3 nucleotides are TGTGCCTGTGACAAAGTACTGGGAGGGGCCTCCTGGGACACCCGACAGATGTTTTTC.

By sample fraction, this clone is large. The sample holds other DNA sequences that translate to the same CDR3. This chain connects TRDV2 to TRDJ2, with a tentative D call TRDD3 (5 bases). V shed 0 bases and J shed 2 bases, with 6 bases lying between them. The germline V gene has CDR1 GEAIGNYY and CDR2 EKD. The CDR3 length is 14 residues. For the CDR3, the DNA is TGTGCCTGTGACACCTGGGGATTGACAGCACAACTCTTCTTT. This gives the protein CACDTWGLTAQLFF.

This sequence joins TRDV2 and TRDJ2, with 10 nucleotides matching TRDD3. TCRdb leaves out the J gene; it was filled in here by matching the DNA to germline. Germline CDR1 is GEAIGNYY and CDR2 is EKD. V shed 8 bases and J 1 base; nucleotides not matched to a gene: 12. This CDR3 contains 17 residues. CDR3 DNA sequence: TGTGCCTCACACCGTCGGTGGGGGATACATTTGACAGCACAACTCTTCTTT. Translating gives CASHRRWGIHLTAQLFF.

This clone is medium-sized within its sample. Other DNA sequences in the same sample also yield this CDR3. The chain recombines TRDV2 with TRDJ3, with D perhaps matching TRDD3 (6 bases). Deletions cut 0 bases from V and 0 bases from J, with 11 bases between. The germline V gene encodes CDR1 GEAIGNYY and CDR2 EKD. This CDR3 region has 18 residues. Written as DNA, the CDR3 is TGTGCCTGTGACACCTGGGGATCGAGCTCCTGGGACACCCGACAGATGTTTTTC. This translates into CACDTWGSSSWDTRQMFF.

This clone is classed as medium-sized (0.01 to 0.1%). The V gene is TRDV2, the J gene TRDJ3, with a possible D match to TRDD3 (6 bases). The CDR3 spans 17 residues. The V and J ends lost 4 bases and 1 base respectively, with 13 bases between them. Germline V lookup: CDR1 GEAIGNYY, CDR2 EKD. The CDR3 is CACETLLGSWDTRQMFF. DNA for the CDR3: TGTGCCTGTGAGACCCTACTGGGATCCTGGGACACCCGACAGATGTTTTTC.

The V and J genes are TRDV2 and TRDJ2, with 12 bases aligning to TRDD3. Since TCRdb gives no J gene, matching the DNA to germline was used here to assign it. Trimming at V came to 3 bases and at J to 4 bases, leaving 5 bases not matched to a gene. This CDR3 is built from 16 residues. CDR1 GEAIGNYY and CDR2 EKD come from the germline V gene. CDR3 amino acids: CACDSTGGYTTAQLFF. CDR3 sequence (DNA): TGTGCCTGTGACTCAACTGGGGGATACACGACAGCACAACTCTTCTTT.

In the case of this clone: Since a far larger clone is one base different, this is likely a read error. The same CDR3 also results from other DNA sequences found in this sample. The V and J genes are TRDV2 and TRDJ3; maybe TRDD3 (5 bases). Germline CDR1 GEAIGNYY, CDR2 EKD. Deletions cut 0 bases from V and 0 bases from J, with 8 bases between. The CDR3 loop spans 17 amino acids. Here the CDR3 reads CACDTWGSSWDTRQMFF. The DNA for the CDR3 is TGTGCCTGTGACACCTGGGGAAGCTCCTGGGACACCCGACAGATGTTTTTC.